The 6 T cell receptor beta chains listed next were all sequenced from one sample in a study of CXCR3-negative and CXCR3-positive naive CD8 T cells. UMI-labeled TRB cDNA libraries were prepared by 5' RACE. Using the 5' RACE reads, TCRdb records one entry per CDR3 protein without DNA. Its table records 35,000 to 50,000 distinct CDR3 sequences. Sequencing was carried out using memory CD8+ T cells from blood. These receptor sequences come from a human donor in good health. Some clones in this sample may be carry-over from other donors' samples.

This chain uses TRBV28 with TRBJ2-3; the D gene TCRdb calls, TRBD1, cannot be checked with no DNA. Per the germline V gene, CDR1 is MDHEN and CDR2 is SYDVKM. The CDR3 runs 14 residues. CDR3: CASSISTVTDTQYF.

V gene TRBV5-6 combines with J gene TRBJ1-5. There are 15 residues in the CDR3. Germline V lookup: CDR1 SGHDT, CDR2 YYEEEE. CDR3 protein: CASSRRGWADQPQHF.

The gene calls are TRBV7-6 and TRBJ2-2; as DNA is missing, the TRBD1 call by TCRdb cannot be tested. Germline V gives CDR1 SGHVS, CDR2 FNYEAQ. The CDR3 totals 16 residues. The CDR3 sequence is CASSLDVPSVPGELFF.

The CDR3 sequence: CASSGPYNEQFF. The chain uses TRBV19 and TRBJ2-1. The germline gives CDR1 LNHDA, CDR2 SQIVND (reference sequence). CDR3 length: 12 amino acids.

V and J are TRBV29-1 and TRBJ1-1. Germline V gene lookup returns CDR1 SQVTM and CDR2 ANQGSEA. CDR3 size: 11 residues. CDR3 amino acids: CSVFRNTEAFF. Variable domain in full (rest from reference TRBV29-1 and TRBJ1-1): SAVISQKPSRDICQRGTSLTIQCQVDSQVTMMFWYRQQPGQSLTLIATANQGSEATYESGFVIDKFPISRPNLTFSTLTVSNMSPEDSSIYLCSVFRNTEAFFGQGTRLTVV.

The chain couples TRBV20-1 to TRBJ2-5; TCRdb returns TRBD2, unconfirmable since there is no DNA. This CDR3 comprises 16 residues. The germline V gene has CDR1 DFQATT and CDR2 SNEGSKA (reference sequence). The CDR3 loop is CSARGLAGGFQETQYF.